The 19 T cell receptor beta chains in this list originate from one sample, sequenced in a study of shared clonotypes between healthy human individuals. Naivety among CD8 cells was defined by CD45RO negativity and positive CCR7 selection, thereby excluding terminally differentiated effector memory CD45RA+ cells. Produced via immunoSEQ multiplex PCR; TCRdb's table is partial and in-frame only. The sample includes around 2,000,000 clones, about 95% seen only once; the top ten take under 1.5%. Material for sequencing was naive CD8+ T cells sorted from blood. These receptor sequences come from a man aged 18 to 35 in good health.

The CDR3 DNA is TGCGCCAGCAGCCAAGATCGGTACACCGGGGAGCTGTTTTTT. As protein: CASSQDRYTGELFF. The chain uses TRBV4-3 and TRBJ2-2; D not certain. Germline values: CDR1 LGHNA, CDR2 YSLEER. The CDR3 consists of 14 residues. Trimming cost V 0 bases and J 3 bases, with 5 bases left between them.

V is TRBV5-7 and J is TRBJ1-5; D ambiguous. TRBV5-7 is an ORF, with its function uncertain. Between the trimmed V and J ends, which lost 4 bases and 4 bases, there was a span of 15 bases. The CDR3 has 15 amino acids. CDR3 sequence: CASSPGKVENQPQHF. DNA for the CDR3: TGTGCCAGCAGCCCCGGGAAAGTTGAAAATCAGCCCCAGCATTTT.

J is TRBJ2-5 and V is TRBV28; possible D gene TRBD2, 5 bases. Trimming cost V 2 bases and J 6 bases, with 13 bases left between them. Germline-derived CDR1 and CDR2 are MDHEN and SYDVKM. The CDR3 covers 14 residues. CDR3 in amino acids: CASSLGGGGKTQYF. The CDR3 DNA sequence: TGTGCCAGCAGTTTAGGAGGAGGCGGTAAGACCCAGTACTTC.

V gene TRBV28 combines with J gene TRBJ2-3; TRBD2 matches 11 bases. The CDR3 spans 18 residues. CDR1 is MDHEN and CDR2 is SYDVKM in the germline V gene. Trimming cost V 2 bases and J 5 bases; bases outside gene matches: 12. In DNA form, the CDR3 reads TGTGCCAGCAGTTTAGGTACACTAGCGGGGGCTGATTTAGATACGCAGTATTTT. Translated, it gives CASSLGTLAGADLDTQYF.

The V and J genes are TRBV10-2 and TRBJ2-3; 8 bases line up with TRBD2. V shed 2 bases and J 2 bases; nucleotides not matched to a gene: 6. Germline values: CDR1 WSHSY, CDR2 SAAADI. CDR3 length equals 16 residues. The CDR3: CASSEEVAGYTDTQYF. Written as DNA, the CDR3 is TGCGCCAGCAGTGAGGAGGTAGCGGGGTACACAGATACGCAGTATTTT.

The chain combines TRBV30 with TRBJ2-7; 7 bases are shared with TRBD1. The V gene's germline CDR1 is GTSNPN and CDR2 SVGIG (reference sequence). With V trimmed by 4 bases and J by 1 base, 1 base remained unmatched. The CDR3 contains 12 residues. CDR3 coding DNA: TGTGCCTGGACGACAGGGTCCTACGAGCAGTACTTC. Amino acid sequence: CAWTTGSYEQYF. Variable domain in full (rest from reference TRBV30 and TRBJ2-7): SQTIHQWPATLVQPVGSPLSLECTVEGTSNPNLYWYRQAAGRGLQLLFYSVGIGQISSEVPQNLSASRPQDRQFILSSKKLLLSDSGFYLCAWTTGSYEQYFGPGTRLTVT.

The V gene is TRBV13, the J gene TRBJ2-5, with D possibly TRBD2 on 6 matching bases. The V end was cut by 4 bases, the J end by 7 bases, with 13 bases between. The germline gives CDR1 PRHDT, CDR2 FYEKMQ (reference sequence). CDR3 length: 13 residues. Written as DNA, the CDR3 is TGTGCCAGCAGCTGGAGGGCGGAAGGGACCCAGTACTTC. It is translated as CASSWRAEGTQYF.

V gene TRBV19 combines with J gene TRBJ2-7; D is ambiguous. This CDR3 is 13 amino acids long. V shed 9 bases and J shed 7 bases, with 19 bases lying between them. Germline loops: CDR1 LNHDA, CDR2 SQIVND (reference sequence). The CDR3 coding sequence is TGTGCCAGCCGACTGGGCGGAGCCGGGGAGCAGTACTTC. Its translation is CASRLGGAGEQYF.

This chain links TRBV15 with TRBJ1-2; 8 bases are a match to TRBD1. From germline, CDR1 is LNHNV and CDR2 YYDKDF (reference sequence). The CDR3 covers 15 residues. The V and J ends lost 0 bases and 7 bases, in that order; junction bases with no gene match: 7. CDR3 sequence reads: CATSRDGTGGGGYTF. CDR3 DNA: TGTGCCACCAGCAGAGATGGGACAGGCGGGGGTGGCTACACCTTC. Together with reference TRBV15 and TRBJ1-2, the CDR3 gives the full variable domain: DAMVIQNPRYQVTQFGKPVTLSCSQTLNHNVMYWYQQKSSQAPKLLFHYYDKDFNNEADTPDNFQSRRPNTSFCFLDIRSPGLGDTAMYLCATSRDGTGGGGYTFGSGTRLTVV.

The rearrangement links TRBV2 to TRBJ2-1; TRBD2 agrees at 8 bases. CDR1 and CDR2 (germline): SNHLY, FYNNEI. After removal of 8 bases from V and 7 bases from J, the junction contained 10 bases not matched to a gene. CDR3 length: 14 residues. CDR3 sequence reads: CASVSGEGGNEQFF. CDR3 bases: TGTGCCAGCGTTAGCGGGGAGGGAGGGAATGAGCAGTTCTTC. Combining the CDR3 with reference TRBV2 and TRBJ2-1 gives the whole variable domain EPEVTQTPSHQVTQMGQEVILRCVPISNHLYFYWYRQILGQKVEFLVSFYNNEISEKSEIFDDQFSVERPDGSNFTLKIRSTKLEDSAMYFCASVSGEGGNEQFFGPGTRLTVL.

V is TRBV4-3 and J is TRBJ2-7; a weak D match, TRBD2 (5 bases). V dropped 0 bases and J dropped 0 bases, with 12 bases sitting between them. CDR1 is LGHNA and CDR2 is YSLEER in the germline V gene. This CDR3 has 16 residues. The CDR3 region is CASSQEERSSSYEQYF. In nucleotides, the CDR3 is TGCGCCAGCAGCCAAGAGGAGCGGTCCAGCTCCTACGAGCAGTACTTC.

V is TRBV19 and J is TRBJ1-5; D remains ambiguous. The germline CDR1 and CDR2 sequences are LNHDA and SQIVND (reference sequence). V lost 1 base and J lost 1, with 11 bases in between. This CDR3 is 16 amino acids long. This CDR3 is CASSIVLGESNQPQHF. CDR3 DNA sequence: TGTGCCAGTAGTATAGTCCTCGGAGAAAGCAATCAGCCCCAGCATTTT.

V and J are TRBV9 and TRBJ2-5; D is perhaps TRBD1 (5 bases). The CDR3 length is 16 residues. V gave up 1 base and J gave up 2 bases, with 15 bases separating them. Germline assignment: CDR1 SGDLS and CDR2 YYNGEE. The CDR3 spells CASSVYARGPQETQYF. CDR3 nucleotide sequence: TGTGCCAGCAGCGTATACGCTAGGGGCCCGCAAGAGACCCAGTACTTC.

This clone was detected only once. The chain combines TRBV28 with TRBJ2-1, with 12 bases aligning to TRBD2. This CDR3 has 19 amino acids. Per the germline V gene, CDR1 is MDHEN and CDR2 is SYDVKM. With 5 bases clipped from V and 4 bases from J, the junction kept 15 bases outside the gene matches. As DNA, the CDR3 is TGTGCCAGCAGTCCACTAGCGGGGGGACGGCCTGGTCGGTACAATGAGCAGTTCTTC. Protein product: CASSPLAGGRPGRYNEQFF. The full variable domain, rest sourced from reference TRBV28 and TRBJ2-1, is DVKVTQSSRYLVKRTGEKVFLECVQDMDHENMFWYRQDPGLGLRLIYFSYDVKMKEKGDIPEGYSVSREKKERFSLILESASTNQTSMYLCASSPLAGGRPGRYNEQFFGPGTRLTVL.

The chain joins TRBV6-5 to TRBJ1-2; D gene ambiguous. Germline loops: CDR1 MNHEY, CDR2 SVGAGI. The CDR3 totals 14 residues. Trimming left V 6 bases short and J 7 bases short, with 18 bases between. The CDR3 protein is CASSPDGVVIGYTF. CDR3 sequence (DNA): TGTGCCAGCAGCCCCGACGGAGTAGTTATTGGCTACACCTTC.

The V and J genes are TRBV5-1 and TRBJ1-1; D possibly corresponds to TRBD1 (5 bases). The CDR3 contains 14 residues. V dropped 0 bases and J dropped 2 bases, with 8 bases sitting between them. From germline, CDR1 is SGHRS and CDR2 YFSETQ. In DNA, the CDR3 is TGCGCCAGCAGCTTGGGGGGCTTTAACACTGAAGCTTTCTTT. This encodes CASSLGGFNTEAFF.

The chain recombines TRBV29-1 with TRBJ2-7; D remains unclear. This CDR3 is 12 amino acids long. CDR1 is SQVTM and CDR2 is ANQGSEA in the germline V gene. The CDR3 bases are TGCAGTGGGATCGGGCAGTCCTACGAGCAGTACTTC. The encoded protein is CSGIGQSYEQYF.

This clone was observed a few times. The chain combines TRBV4-1 with TRBJ1-1; D perhaps matches TRBD1 (5 bases). Germline values: CDR1 MGHRA, CDR2 YSYEKL. V was cut by 0 bases and J by 12 bases, with 11 bases left in between. This CDR3 spans 12 amino acids. The chain's CDR3 is CASSQEGGSSFF. The CDR3 coding sequence is TGCGCCAGCAGCCAAGAGGGGGGGAGCTCTTTCTTT.

As concerns this clone: Other DNA sequences in this specimen translate into the identical CDR3. The V and J genes are TRBV4-1 and TRBJ2-7; D unresolved. The V gene's germline CDR1 is MGHRA and CDR2 YSYEKL. Trimming left V 0 bases short and J 4 bases short, with 4 bases between. The CDR3 covers 12 residues. The CDR3 protein is CASSQDTYEQYF. For the CDR3, the DNA is TGCGCCAGCAGCCAAGACACATACGAGCAGTACTTC.